Shown below are 27 T cell receptor beta chains from a single sample sequenced in a study of T cells after yellow fever vaccination. TCRdb processed the 5' RACE reads anew with MiXCR; each CDR3 protein has one entry. The table lists fewer than 350,000 distinct CDR3 sequences, around 4.5% of them singletons. The input for sequencing was PBMCs, taken 15 days after the yellow fever booster vaccination. These receptors all stem from a man aged 18 to 30 who received the YFV17D yellow fever vaccine.

V usage is TRBV5-1 and J usage is TRBJ2-7; 8 bases align to TRBD2. After removal of 0 bases from V and 4 bases from J, the junction contained 3 bases not matched to a gene. The CDR3 extends over 14 amino acids. From germline, CDR1 is SGHRS and CDR2 YFSETQ. CDR3 region: CASSLDSGVYEQYV. CDR3 bases: TGCGCCAGCAGCTTGGATAGCGGGGTTTACGAGCAGTACGTC.

Regarding this clonotype: This may be a read error, as it is one base from a much larger clone. V and J are TRBV12-3 or TRBV12-4 and TRBJ2-1; D ambiguous. V dropped 1 base and J dropped 4 bases, with 14 bases sitting between them. The CDR3 is 16 residues long. The CDR3 bases are TGTGCCAGCAGTTTAGTAGAGAGGTGGCAGTACAATGAGCAGTTCTTC. Encoded protein: CASSLVERWQYNEQFF.

This clonotype was counted a few times. The chain uses TRBV5-1 and TRBJ2-2; 8 nucleotides line up with TRBD2. CDR1 is SGHRS and CDR2 is YFSETQ in the germline V gene. The CDR3 is 16 amino acids. After removal of 0 bases from V and 4 bases from J, the junction contained 5 bases not matched to a gene. This CDR3 reads CASSLAAGGLTGELFF. CDR3 DNA: TGCGCCAGCAGCTTGGCCGCGGGGGGCCTCACCGGGGAGCTGTTTTTT.

The sample holds many counts of this clonotype. This chain joins TRBV7-9 and TRBJ2-3; 14 nucleotides align to TRBD2. The CDR3 runs to 18 residues. V lost 1 base, J lost 1 base, and 4 bases stayed unmatched. The germline V gene has CDR1 SEHNR and CDR2 FQNEAQ (reference sequence). The CDR3, as DNA: TGTGCCAGCAGCTTAGGGGGGACTAGCGGGGGAGGCACAGATACGCAGTATTTT. The encoded protein is CASSLGGTSGGGTDTQYF.

This clonotype has only a few counts. This chain connects TRBV5-1 to TRBJ2-5; 7 nucleotides match TRBD2. The CDR3 is made up of 18 amino acids. V dropped 4 bases and J dropped 3; count of bases not matched to a gene: 18. Germline CDR1 is SGHRS and CDR2 is YFSETQ. The CDR3 protein is CASSQAASGGGYKETQYF. CDR3 nucleotides: TGCGCCAGCAGCCAAGCGGCATCTGGCGGGGGTTACAAAGAGACCCAGTACTTC.

This clonotype was observed a few times. The genes are TRBV10-3 and TRBJ2-5; tentative D call: TRBD2 (6 bases). V lost 7 bases and J 1 base, leaving 13 bases between the germline ends. The CDR3 length is 14 residues. CDR1 and CDR2 (germline): ENHRY, SYGVKD. Here the CDR3 DNA reads TGTGCCATCACCCACCGGGACTCCCAAGAGACCCAGTACTTC. Amino acids: CAITHRDSQETQYF.

This clonotype showed up many times. The genes are TRBV29-1 and TRBJ1-4; D gene uncertain. Germline CDR1 SQVTM, CDR2 ANQGSEA. V was pared by 6 bases and J by 8 bases, with 10 bases between. The CDR3 extends over 11 amino acids. For the CDR3, the DNA is TGCAGCGTCCACGTAGGCGAAAAACTGTTTTTT. Protein product: CSVHVGEKLFF.

This clonotype showed up many times. V usage is TRBV5-1 and J usage is TRBJ2-7, with D possibly matching TRBD1 (6 bases). The length of the CDR3 is 14 residues. Trimming shortened V by 3 bases and J by 5 bases, and 15 bases separated the two germline ends. Germline lookup yields CDR1 SGHRS and CDR2 YFSETQ. The CDR3 loop reads CASSWPQGSHEQYF. As DNA, the CDR3 is TGCGCCAGCAGCTGGCCCCAGGGGAGTCACGAGCAGTACTTC.

This clonotype was seen only a few times. The chain carries TRBV20-1 and TRBJ1-3; possible D gene TRBD1, 5 bases. V was trimmed by 0 bases and J by 6 bases, leaving 12 bases between them. The CDR3 is 14 residues long. Germline lookup yields CDR1 DFQATT and CDR2 SNEGSKA (reference sequence). The CDR3 reads CSAREAQGVNTIYF. The CDR3 nucleotides read TGCAGTGCTAGAGAGGCCCAGGGTGTAAACACCATATATTTT.

V is TRBV9 and J is TRBJ2-5, with D perhaps matching TRBD1 (6 bases). CDR1 and CDR2 from the germline V gene are SGDLS and YYNGEE. Trimming cost V 1 base and J 1 base, with 8 bases left between them. This CDR3 comprises 14 residues. The CDR3 coding sequence is TGTGCCAGCAGCGTAACAGGGCTCCAAGAGACCCAGTACTTC. Protein product: CASSVTGLQETQYF.

The sample holds a few counts of this clonotype. J is TRBJ2-1 and V is TRBV19; 7 bases fit TRBD1. CDR1 and CDR2 (germline): LNHDA, SQIVND (reference sequence). The CDR3 has 14 residues. Trimming took 8 bases from V and 7 from J; bases not matched to a gene: 11. The CDR3 DNA reads TGTGCCAGTCAACGTCGGGACAGACAAAATGAGCAGTTCTTC. Translation: CASQRRDRQNEQFF. Looking up the rest from reference TRBV19 and TRBJ2-1 gives the full variable domain: DGGITQSPKYLFRKEGQNVTLSCEQNLNHDAMYWYRQDPGQGLRLIYYSQIVNDFQKGDIAEGYSVSREKKESFPLTVTSAQKNPTAFYLCASQRRDRQNEQFFGPGTRLTVL.

This clonotype was seen at least ten times. The chain employs TRBV5-1 and TRBJ2-5, with 7 bases matching TRBD1. There are 15 residues in the CDR3. J gave up 4 bases and V 0 bases, and 6 bases lay outside the gene matches. Per the germline V gene, CDR1 is SGHRS and CDR2 is YFSETQ. CDR3 region: CASSLERGLGETQYF. The CDR3 DNA follows: TGCGCCAGCAGCTTGGAAAGGGGGCTTGGAGAGACCCAGTACTTC.

This clonotype was seen more than once but under ten times. The rearrangement uses TRBV6-6 and TRBJ2-5, with 12 nucleotides matching TRBD2. Looked up from germline, CDR1 is MNHNY and CDR2 is SVGAGI (reference sequence). Trimming cost V 3 bases and J 2 bases; bases outside gene matches: 4. The CDR3 runs to 16 residues. For the CDR3, the DNA is TGTGCCAGCAGTTATCTTGGACTAGCGGGGCAAGAGACCCAGTACTTC. Protein product: CASSYLGLAGQETQYF.

This chain links TRBV29-1 with TRBJ2-3, with a tentative D call TRBD1 (5 bases). Germline values: CDR1 SQVTM, CDR2 ANQGSEA. The CDR3 has 11 amino acids. For the CDR3, the DNA is TGCAGTATCAGGGCTACAGATACGCAGTATTTT. Translation: CSIRATDTQYF.

The gene calls are TRBV5-1 and TRBJ2-2, with 8 bases matching TRBD1. This CDR3 has 14 amino acids. The V gene's germline CDR1 is SGHRS and CDR2 YFSETQ. V was pared by 4 bases and J by 6 bases, with 5 bases of the junction left unmatched. As DNA, the CDR3 is TGCGCCAGCAGCAAGACAGGGGTGCCCGGGGAGCTGTTTTTT. Residues: CASSKTGVPGELFF.

This clonotype was observed at least ten times. The chain links TRBV19 to TRBJ1-2; 7 bases map to TRBD1. The CDR3 length is 14 residues. Per germline, CDR1 LNHDA and CDR2 SQIVND (reference sequence). V was pared by 5 bases and J by 7 bases, with 10 bases of the junction left unmatched. CDR3 DNA: TGTGCCAGTAGTGTGACAGGGAGTCCTCCTGGCTACACCTTC. Protein sequence: CASSVTGSPPGYTF.

J is TRBJ2-7 and V is TRBV18; D not resolved. The germline CDR1 and CDR2 sequences are KGHSH and LQKENI. V was clipped by 3 bases and J by 5 bases, with 14 bases between them. The CDR3 loop spans 14 amino acids. Written as DNA, the CDR3 is TGTGCCAGCTCACCCCTCGTACCCCCGGACGAGCAGTACTTC. Translating it yields CASSPLVPPDEQYF.

This clonotype occurred many times. J is TRBJ2-3 and V is TRBV6-1; no firm D call. The germline CDR1 and CDR2 sequences are MNHNS and SASEGT. This CDR3 has 10 residues. Between the trimmed V and J ends, which lost 5 bases and 7 bases, there was a span of 4 bases. CDR3 sequence: CASSTYTQYF. The CDR3 DNA follows: TGTGCCAGCAGTACTTATACGCAGTATTTT.

This sequence joins TRBV20-1 and TRBJ2-1; 10 positions agree with TRBD2. The junction had 1 base not matched to a gene; V was cut back by 0 bases and J by 2 bases. The CDR3 runs 15 residues. Looked up from germline, CDR1 is DFQATT and CDR2 is SNEGSKA (reference sequence). CDR3 nucleotide sequence: TGCAGTGCTAGAGAGCTAGCGGGGGCCTACAATGAGCAGTTCTTC. This translates into CSARELAGAYNEQFF.

The genes are TRBV11-1 and TRBJ2-2; D is undetermined. Germline CDR1 is SGHAT and CDR2 is FQDESV (reference sequence). This CDR3 comprises 14 residues. Trimming shortened V by 5 bases and J by 1 base, and 8 bases separated the two germline ends. This CDR3 is CASSPQVNTGELFF. In DNA, the CDR3 is TGTGCCAGCAGCCCCCAGGTGAACACCGGGGAGCTGTTTTTT.

This clonotype showed up just a few times. This chain links TRBV6-5 with TRBJ2-5; perhaps D is TRBD1 or TRBD2 (6 bases each). This CDR3 comprises 15 residues. Trimming removed 1 base from V and 5 bases from J, with 14 bases in between. CDR1 and CDR2 (germline): MNHEY, SVGAGI. Here the CDR3 DNA reads TGTGCCAGCAGTTACTTAGGGGGGCCGGCGGAGACCCAGTACTTC. Encoded protein: CASSYLGGPAETQYF.

The chain joins TRBV7-9 to TRBJ2-3; possibly TRBD1 for D (6 bases). Per the germline V gene, CDR1 is SEHNR and CDR2 is FQNEAQ (reference sequence). V was cut by 5 bases and J by 3 bases, with 12 bases left in between. The length of the CDR3 is 14 residues. The CDR3 bases are TGTGCCAGCAGCCGGGACACGGGAACAGATACGCAGTATTTT. Encoded protein: CASSRDTGTDTQYF. Combining the CDR3 with reference TRBV7-9 and TRBJ2-3 gives the whole variable domain DTGVSQNPRHKITKRGQNVTFRCDPISEHNRLYWYRQTLGQGPEFLTYFQNEAQLEKSRLLSDRFSAERPKGSFSTLEIQRTEQGDSAMYLCASSRDTGTDTQYFGPGTRLTVL.

This clonotype was observed a handful of times. This chain links TRBV7-6 with TRBJ2-5, with D perhaps being TRBD1 or TRBD2 (5 bases each). This CDR3 contains 15 residues. The germline CDR1 and CDR2 sequences are SGHVS and FNYEAQ. V lost 5 bases, J lost 1 base, and 14 bases lay in between. CDR3 amino acids: CASSPLGRSQETQYF. The DNA of the CDR3 is TGTGCCAGCAGCCCGCTGGGACGGAGCCAAGAGACCCAGTACTTC.

This clonotype has ten or more counts. The chain carries TRBV11-2 and TRBJ2-1; 8 bases map to TRBD2. The ends lost 5 bases at V and 4 bases at J; junction bases unmatched: 13. CDR3 length: 17 amino acids. CDR1 SGHAT and CDR2 FQNNGV come from the germline V gene. CDR3 bases: TGTGCCAGCAGCCCCGGGAGGGGCGTCCAGCGGTACAATGAGCAGTTCTTC. Translation gives CASSPGRGVQRYNEQFF.

This clonotype came up a few times. The V call is TRBV5-5, the J call TRBJ2-2; D gene ambiguous. CDR3 length equals 13 residues. The V end was cut by 5 bases, the J end by 7 bases, with 12 bases between. Germline V lookup: CDR1 SGHKS, CDR2 YYEKEE (reference sequence). CDR3: CASRTPTRGELFF. DNA of the CDR3: TGTGCCAGCAGAACCCCCACTCGCGGGGAGCTGTTTTTT. The entire variable domain, with the rest obtained from reference TRBV5-5 and TRBJ2-2, is as follows: DAGVTQSPTHLIKTRGQQVTLRCSPISGHKSVSWYQQVLGQGPQFIFQYYEKEERGRGNFPDRFSARQFPNYSSELNVNALLLGDSALYLCASRTPTRGELFFGEGSRLTVL.

This clonotype was picked up a small number of times. The J gene is TRBJ1-1, the V gene TRBV6-2 or TRBV6-3; D is perhaps TRBD1 (5 bases). Trimming took 6 bases from V and 7 from J, leaving 21 bases between them. Germline CDR1 MNHEY, CDR2 SVGEGT. The CDR3 totals 15 residues. The CDR3 protein is CASSPFPGTGSEAFF. CDR3 in DNA: TGTGCCAGCAGCCCTTTCCCCGGGACTGGAAGTGAAGCTTTCTTT.

This clonotype was observed at least ten times. This rearrangement joins TRBV12-3 or TRBV12-4 to TRBJ1-5, with a weak D call TRBD1 (5 bases). The CDR3 totals 13 residues. V was shortened by 3 bases and J by 4 bases, with 7 bases between the two germline ends. The CDR3 loop is CASSLGDNQPQHF. CDR3 DNA: TGTGCCAGCAGTTTGGGGGATAATCAGCCCCAGCATTTT.